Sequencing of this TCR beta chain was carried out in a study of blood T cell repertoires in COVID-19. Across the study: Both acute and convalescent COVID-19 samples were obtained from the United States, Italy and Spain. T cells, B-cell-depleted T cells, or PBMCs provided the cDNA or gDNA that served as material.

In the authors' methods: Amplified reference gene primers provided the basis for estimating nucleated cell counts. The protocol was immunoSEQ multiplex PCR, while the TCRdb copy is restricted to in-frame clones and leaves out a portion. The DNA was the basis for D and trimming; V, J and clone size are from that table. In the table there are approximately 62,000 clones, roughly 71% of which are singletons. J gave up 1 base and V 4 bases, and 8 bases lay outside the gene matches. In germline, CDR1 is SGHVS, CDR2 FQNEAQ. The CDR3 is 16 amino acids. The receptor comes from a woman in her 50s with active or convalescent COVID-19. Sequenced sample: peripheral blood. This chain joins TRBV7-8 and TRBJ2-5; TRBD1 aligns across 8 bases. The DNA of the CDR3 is TGTGCCAGCAGCTCGAGGGAGACAGGGGTCCAAGAGACCCAGTACTTC. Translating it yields CASSSRETGVQETQYF.